The 16 T cell receptor beta chains given below trace back to one sample, sequenced in a study of Graves' ophthalmopathy and Graves' hyperthyroidism. Using RNA transcripts, the TCR beta CDR3 regions were amplified. Second-round multiplex PCR came after first-round RT-PCR with HTBI primers. A single record per CDR3 protein comes from TCRdb applying MiXCR to the multiplex PCR reads. The table lists a few hundred thousand distinct CDR3 sequences, about a sixth of them singletons. The specimen sequenced was peripheral blood. Receptor source: an adult woman with stable Graves' hyperthyroidism.

This clonotype was detected many times. This chain links TRBV11-1 with TRBJ1-1; a possible D gene is TRBD1 (5 bases). V was pared by 0 bases and J by 0 bases, with 14 bases between. Germline CDR1 and CDR2: SGHAT and FQDESV (reference sequence). The CDR3 runs to 17 residues. DNA of the CDR3: TGTGCCAGCAGCTTAGCGAAGGGGATAGTACTGAACACTGAAGCTTTCTTT. Amino acid sequence: CASSLAKGIVLNTEAFF.

This clonotype was picked up many times. The V and J genes are TRBV6-2 or TRBV6-3 and TRBJ2-7, with a possible D match to TRBD2 (5 bases). This CDR3 is 15 amino acids long. Trimming removed 2 bases at V and 0 bases at J, with 11 bases between. Germline values: CDR1 MNHEY, CDR2 SVGEGT. This CDR3 is CASSYGRGISYEQYF. CDR3 coding DNA: TGTGCCAGCAGTTACGGCAGAGGGATCTCCTACGAGCAGTACTTC.

This clonotype was recorded at least ten times. The chain has TRBV19 and TRBJ1-5; D not certain. The CDR3 spans 14 residues. CDR1 and CDR2 (germline): LNHDA, SQIVND (reference sequence). V was shortened by 1 base and J by 6 bases, with 10 bases between the two germline ends. CDR3 amino acids: CASSIVETRQPQHF. The DNA for the CDR3 is TGTGCCAGTAGTATAGTGGAGACCCGTCAGCCCCAGCATTTT.

This clonotype came up many times. The chain uses TRBV7-8 and TRBJ1-3; the D is unclear. V lost 2 bases to trimming and J lost 2 bases, with 7 bases between them. The length of the CDR3 is 14 residues. Per the germline V gene, CDR1 is SGHVS and CDR2 is FQNEAQ. CDR3 amino acids: CASSLIVTGNTIYF. The CDR3 nucleotides read TGTGCCAGCAGCTTAATAGTGACTGGAAACACCATATATTTT.

This chain uses TRBV10-3 with TRBJ1-2; 9 bases agree with TRBD1. J lost 6 bases, V lost 7 bases, and 12 bases had no gene match. The CDR3 sequence is 15 residues long. Germline assignment: CDR1 ENHRY and CDR2 SYGVKD. The CDR3 sequence: CAITQGGQGIDGYTF. CDR3 DNA: TGTGCCATCACCCAAGGCGGACAGGGGATCGATGGCTACACCTTC.

This clonotype was observed at least ten times. The V call is TRBV2, the J call TRBJ2-3; D is unclear. In germline, CDR1 is SNHLY, CDR2 FYNNEI. The CDR3 sequence is 12 residues long. V lost 5 bases and J 5 bases, leaving 8 bases between the germline ends. CDR3 nucleotides: TGTGCCAGCAGTCCCCTACGAGATACGCAGTATTTT. It specifies CASSPLRDTQYF.

There are a few counts of this clonotype. The chain uses TRBV18 and TRBJ2-7; TRBD2 matches at 8 bases. This CDR3 spans 16 amino acids. J lost 2 bases, V lost 1 base, and 7 bases had no gene match. Germline V gene lookup returns CDR1 KGHSH and CDR2 LQKENI. The CDR3 region has the DNA TGTGCCAGCTCACCACGGCTAGCGGGCACTACCTACGAGCAGTACTTC. Its protein product is CASSPRLAGTTYEQYF.

In this sample, this clonotype turned up many times. The chain is built from TRBV27 and TRBJ2-7; perhaps TRBD1 as D (6 bases). With 5 bases removed from V and 8 bases from J, the gap between germline ends came to 19 bases. The CDR3 runs to 14 residues. Germline-derived CDR1 and CDR2 are MNHEY and SMNVEV (reference sequence). CDR3 in DNA: TGTGCCAGCAGTCCTACAGGGTTAGGCGGGCAGCAGTACTTC. Its translation is CASSPTGLGGQQYF.

Comment on this clonotype: A single base separates this from a much larger clone, so it may be a read error. The J gene is TRBJ2-7, the V gene TRBV9; D unclear. This CDR3 has 17 residues. Germline CDR1 reads SGDLS; CDR2 reads YYNGEE. The germline V and J ends were trimmed by 3 bases and 0 bases, with 19 bases remaining between them. CDR3 region: CASSALDSPPGSYEQYF. The CDR3 DNA sequence: TGTGCCAGCAGCGCTTTAGATAGTCCCCCCGGCTCCTACGAGCAGTACTTC.

This clonotype was counted only a few times. This chain links TRBV18 with TRBJ2-7; 10 nucleotides line up with TRBD1. Trimming removed 3 bases from V and 5 bases from J; junction bases left unmatched: 7. The CDR3 has 15 residues. Germline values: CDR1 KGHSH, CDR2 LQKENI. The CDR3 here is CASSPRQGAFNEQYF. The CDR3 DNA reads as TGTGCCAGCTCACCCCGACAGGGGGCGTTCAACGAGCAGTACTTC.

Ten or more counts support this clonotype. CDR3 in amino acids: CASSPGRNTEAFF. As DNA, the CDR3 is TGTGCCAGCAGCCCGGGGAGGAACACTGAAGCTTTCTTT. The chain combines TRBV6-5 with TRBJ1-1; D remains ambiguous. V gave up 6 bases and J gave up 1 base, with 9 bases separating them. Germline CDR1 reads MNHEY; CDR2 reads SVGAGI. The CDR3 extends over 13 amino acids.

This clonotype was seen repeatedly, ten times or more. The genes are TRBV28 and TRBJ1-2; weak D call: TRBD1 (6 bases). V lost 3 bases to trimming and J lost 8 bases, with 13 bases between them. Per the germline V gene, CDR1 is MDHEN and CDR2 is SYDVKM. This CDR3 is 13 amino acids long. This CDR3 is CASSLLAGEGYTF. CDR3 bases: TGTGCCAGCAGTTTGCTGGCAGGGGAAGGCTACACCTTC.

The V call is TRBV6-5, the J call TRBJ1-3, with D maybe TRBD1 (5 bases). The ends were cut back, 0 bases at V and 2 bases at J, with 11 bases in the middle. The V gene's germline CDR1 is MNHEY and CDR2 SVGAGI. The CDR3 is 16 residues long. CDR3 sequence reads: CASSYSRGPTGNTIYF. CDR3 in DNA: TGTGCCAGCAGTTACTCGAGGGGTCCGACTGGAAACACCATATATTTT.

This clonotype came up many times. The CDR3 region is CSAREGHSNTEAFF. CDR3 nucleotides: TGCAGTGCTAGAGAAGGACACTCGAACACTGAAGCTTTCTTT. The V and J genes are TRBV20-1 and TRBJ1-1, with a tentative D call TRBD1 (5 bases). V shed 0 bases and J shed 1 base, with 9 bases lying between them. Germline CDR1 DFQATT, CDR2 SNEGSKA (reference sequence). This CDR3 region has 14 residues.

This clonotype was detected many times. V is TRBV11-2 and J is TRBJ2-5, with TRBD2 matching 13 bases. Trimming took 5 bases from V and 4 from J; bases not matched to a gene: 7. This CDR3 region has 16 residues. In germline, CDR1 is SGHAT, CDR2 FQNNGV. CDR3 in DNA: TGTGCCAGCAGCCAAGGACTAGCGGGAGTGTCAGAGACCCAGTACTTC. Its translation is CASSQGLAGVSETQYF. Complete variable domain (other parts from reference TRBV11-2 and TRBJ2-5): EAGVAQSPRYKIIEKRQSVAFWCNPISGHATLYWYQQILGQGPKLLIQFQNNGVVDDSQLPKDRFSAERLKGVDSTLKIQPAKLEDSAVYLCASSQGLAGVSETQYFGPGTRLLVL.

In its sample, this clonotype was seen a few times. The V gene is TRBV14, the J gene TRBJ2-7; 7 bases map to TRBD2. The CDR3 loop spans 15 amino acids. The germline V gene has CDR1 SGHDN and CDR2 FVKESK. The junction had 9 bases not matched to a gene; V was cut back by 5 bases and J by 2 bases. CDR3 sequence: CASSCTSEHPYEQYF. The DNA of the CDR3 is TGTGCCAGCAGCTGTACTAGCGAACATCCCTACGAGCAGTACTTC.